This is a list of T cell receptor beta chains from one sample in a study of radiotherapy plus CTLA-4 blockade in lung cancer. The method was immunoSEQ multiplex PCR; TCRdb's version includes in-frame clones alone and lacks a portion of them. The sample shows roughly 53,000 clones, about 83% of them seen only once. The sequencing used peripheral blood, collected from a patient treated with radiotherapy plus ipilimumab. The receptors stem from a human donor with non-small cell lung cancer whose response to radiotherapy plus ipilimumab could not be evaluated. CDR3s include the opening cysteine and the closing phenylalanine or tryptophan. Each record gives: clone size, J gene, D gene, V gene, CDR3 protein, CDR3 DNA. A D gene is named only where the DNA matches it firmly. Expanded clones get a size class; other rows say once, few or many, or leave the size out.

- | TRBJ2-7 | - | TRBV6-1 | CASSESLSRRPEQYF | TGTGCCAGCAGCGAGTCACTTTCCCGGAGACCCGAGCAGTACTTC
once | TRBJ1-1 | - | TRBV27 | CASSLFPGGRAFF | TGTGCCAGCAGTTTATTTCCAGGAGGTCGAGCTTTCTTT
few | TRBJ2-3 | - | TRBV10-3 | CAIRPRGRDTQYF | TGTGCCATCAGGCCTAGAGGGAGAGATACGCAGTATTTT
- | TRBJ2-3 | TRBD2 | TRBV28 | CASKREHTQYF | TGTGCCAGCAAGCGGGAACATACGCAGTATTTT
- | TRBJ1-5 | TRBD1 | TRBV28 | CASTTGLNQPQHF | TGTGCCAGTACGACAGGGCTCAATCAGCCCCAGCATTTT
- | TRBJ2-7 | TRBD1 | TRBV4-3 | CASSPRTGLTYEQYF | TGCGCCAGCAGCCCCCGGACAGGACTTACCTACGAGCAGTACTTC
- | TRBJ2-7 | - | TRBV18 | CASSPAQVAYEQYF | TGTGCCAGCTCACCGGCCCAGGTCGCCTACGAGCAGTACTTC
- | TRBJ2-4 | - | TRBV4-3 | CASSQDISGRPLAKNIQYF | TGCGCCAGCAGCCAAGATATAAGCGGGCGGCCCCTAGCCAAAAACATTCAGTACTTC
- | TRBJ2-1 | - | TRBV2 | CASSEARQLRGFF | TGTGCCAGCAGTGAAGCGCGACAGCTCAGGGGGTTCTTC
- | TRBJ2-7 | - | TRBV4-1 | CASSHSGAYEQYF | TGCGCCAGCAGCCACTCGGGAGCCTACGAGCAGTACTTC
- | TRBJ2-7 | TRBD2 | TRBV5-4 | CASSDGLVRAYEQYF | TGTGCCAGCAGCGATGGACTAGTCCGTGCCTACGAGCAGTACTTC
- | TRBJ2-3 | TRBD2 | TRBV9 | CASSIPLDGASGRADTQYF | TGTGCCAGCAGCATCCCCCTGGATGGGGCTAGCGGGAGGGCAGATACGCAGTATTTT
- | TRBJ1-5 | - | TRBV19 | CASSMASQSNQPQHF | TGTGCCAGTAGTATGGCTAGCCAGTCCAATCAGCCCCAGCATTTT
few | TRBJ2-1 | TRBD1 | TRBV4-3 | CASSQEGQGNNEQFF | TGCGCCAGCAGCCAAGAGGGACAGGGAAACAATGAGCAGTTCTTC
- | TRBJ2-1 | - | TRBV29-1 | CSAAPIQGNEQFF | TGCAGCGCCGCACCCATACAGGGAAATGAGCAGTTCTTC
few | TRBJ1-2 | TRBD1 | TRBV28 | CASSLVGQGNGYTF | TGTGCCAGCAGTTTGGTAGGACAGGGTAATGGCTACACCTTC
few | TRBJ2-5 | - | TRBV6-5 | CASSSNRDLRETQYF | TGTGCCAGCAGTTCCAACAGGGATTTACGAGAGACCCAGTACTTC
- | TRBJ1-2 | TRBD1 | TRBV5-6 | CASSWDRGDYGYTF | TGTGCCAGCAGCTGGGACAGGGGGGACTATGGCTACACCTTC
- | TRBJ1-3 | - | TRBV5-1 | CASSLAVPSAGNTIYF | TGCGCCAGCAGCTTGGCCGTCCCTTCAGCTGGAAACACCATATATTTT
- | TRBJ1-1 | - | TRBV19 | CASISGRGMNTEAFF | TGTGCCAGTATAAGCGGCAGGGGAATGAACACTGAAGCTTTCTTT
- | TRBJ2-7 | TRBD2 | TRBV7-9 | CASSPGLAGESSYEQYF | TGTGCCAGCAGCCCAGGACTAGCGGGAGAGAGCTCCTACGAGCAGTACTTC
- | TRBJ2-3 | - | TRBV7-2 | CASSLVIVRGSLDTQYF | TGTGCCAGCAGCTTAGTGATTGTCAGGGGTAGCCTAGATACGCAGTATTTT
- | TRBJ2-1 | TRBD1 | TRBV28 | CASSLFRDRVNEQFF | TGTGCCAGCAGTTTATTCCGGGACAGGGTCAATGAGCAGTTCTTC
- | TRBJ1-2 | - | TRBV7-9 | CASSLEDASGGYTF | TGTGCCAGCAGCTTAGAAGACGCGTCGGGGGGCTACACCTTC
- | TRBJ2-3 | TRBD2 | TRBV29-1 | CSAPLGTRLQVPYF | TGCAGCGCTCCCCTCGGGACTAGGCTCCAAGTACCGTATTTT
- | TRBJ2-7 | TRBD1 | TRBV28 | CASRKGLGQGHYEQYF | TGTGCCAGCAGAAAAGGACTCGGACAGGGCCACTACGAGCAGTACTTC
- | TRBJ2-1 | TRBD2 | TRBV28 | CASSSSPGLAGGNVGYEQFF | TGTGCCAGCAGTTCTAGTCCGGGACTAGCGGGAGGGAACGTGGGCTATGAGCAGTTCTTC
- | TRBJ1-1 | TRBD1 | TRBV5-1 | CASSLTGGGVTEAFF | TGCGCCAGCAGCTTGACAGGGGGAGGAGTGACTGAAGCTTTCTTT
once | TRBJ1-1 | - | TRBV27 | CASILDRMANVAFF | TGTGCCAGCATCTTAGACAGGATGGCAAACGTGGCTTTCTTT
- | TRBJ1-2 | TRBD1 | TRBV5-4 | CASSLWDRSFYGYTF | TGTGCCAGCAGCTTGTGGGACAGGTCTTTCTATGGCTACACCTTC
- | TRBJ1-1 | - | TRBV27 | CASSSPRGGKNTEAFF | TGTGCCAGCAGTTCCCCCCGGGGAGGGAAAAACACTGAAGCTTTCTTT
- | TRBJ1-5 | - | TRBV18 | CASSPNDGNQPQHF | TGTGCCAGCTCTCCGAATGACGGGAATCAGCCCCAGCATTTT
- | TRBJ2-1 | TRBD2 | TRBV29-1 | CSVGGGSSYNEQFF | TGCAGCGTTGGGGGCGGGAGCTCCTACAATGAGCAGTTCTTC
once | TRBJ2-3 | - | TRBV27 | CASSSLLLGTDTQYF | TGTGCCAGCAGTTCCCTCCTCCTCGGCACAGATACGCAGTATTTT
- | TRBJ1-1 | TRBD1 | TRBV12-5 | CASGDRDLNTEAFF | TGTGCTAGTGGCGACAGGGATTTGAACACTGAAGCTTTCTTT
- | TRBJ2-7 | - | TRBV6-5 | CASSSTRGGGAEQYF | TGTGCCAGCAGTTCCACACGGGGCGGCGGGGCCGAGCAGTACTTC
- | TRBJ2-5 | TRBD1 | TRBV7-8 | CASSLGGGAVETQYF | TGTGCCAGCAGCTTAGGAGGGGGCGCAGTAGAGACCCAGTACTTC
- | TRBJ2-3 | - | TRBV27 | CASSLLPSGRTDTQYF | TGTGCCAGCAGCCTTCTCCCCTCAGGGAGGACAGATACGCAGTATTTT
- | TRBJ1-2 | - | TRBV20-1 | CSLTGKSGYTF | TGCAGTCTAACAGGGAAATCTGGCTACACCTTC
- | TRBJ1-6 | - | TRBV28 | CASIGGRSPLHF | TGTGCCAGCATCGGGGGTCGATCACCCCTCCACTTT
- | TRBJ2-4 | TRBD2 | TRBV7-9 | CASSQPSGLAKNIQYF | TGTGCCAGCAGCCAACCTAGCGGACTAGCCAAAAACATTCAGTACTTC